These T cell receptor beta chains were read from a single sample in a study of cytomegalovirus exposure and HLA in healthy donors. The protocol was immunoSEQ multiplex PCR, while the TCRdb copy is restricted to in-frame clones and leaves out a portion. The sample yields over 100,000 clones, around four fifths seen once. Sequencing input: PBMCs. These receptors all stem from a man in his forties in good health and CMV-seronegative. The conserved cysteine and the conserved F or W are not part of the CDR3 here. Expanded clones get a size class; other rows say once, few or many, or leave the size out.

v_gene	abundance	j_gene	len	CDR3aa
TRBV19	.	TRBJ2-7	12	ASGPGEHSYEQY
TRBV5-8	.	TRBJ1-3	12	ASSDRGGRNTIY
TRBV28	.	TRBJ1-1	15	ASSLFLTGGLNTEAF
TRBV5-4	.	TRBJ2-7	16	ASSSPGQGTGGAHEQY
TRBV11-3	.	TRBJ1-3	13	ASSLGQSSGNTIY
TRBV5-1	.	TRBJ1-1	12	ASSSHTRATEAF
TRBV19	.	TRBJ1-1	14	ASSIGGPRANTEAF
TRBV18	.	TRBJ1-1	11	ASSPPGGAEAF
TRBV5-6	once	TRBJ2-7	13	ASSLRGSGEREQY
TRBV5-1	.	TRBJ1-4	14	ASSVGQGRGNEKLF
TRBV6-4	.	TRBJ1-4	11	ASGYGGTEKLF
TRBV9	.	TRBJ2-1	15	ASSVVGGARSYNEQF
TRBV5-4	few	TRBJ1-5	14	ASSNGPAGGNQPQH
TRBV15	once	TRBJ2-3	13	ATTYKRGGSDTQY
TRBV19	.	TRBJ1-4	12	ASSIGQANEKLF
TRBV7-3	few	TRBJ1-5	17	ASSPGGWAWAYSNQPQH
TRBV7-9	few	TRBJ2-7	16	ASSSFGLAGANSYEQY
TRBV19	.	TRBJ1-1	12	ASTLGASNTEAF
TRBV9	.	TRBJ2-1	13	ASSVGTGGTNEQF
TRBV7-8	.	TRBJ2-1	14	ASSLVSSGGYNEQF
TRBV18	.	TRBJ2-7	14	ASSPTSGPLSYEQY
TRBV11-3	.	TRBJ2-3	15	ASSRGGWGLDTDTQY
TRBV9	.	TRBJ1-1	11	ASSAGGHTEAS
TRBV30	.	TRBJ2-3	13	AWSRLAGGPDTQY